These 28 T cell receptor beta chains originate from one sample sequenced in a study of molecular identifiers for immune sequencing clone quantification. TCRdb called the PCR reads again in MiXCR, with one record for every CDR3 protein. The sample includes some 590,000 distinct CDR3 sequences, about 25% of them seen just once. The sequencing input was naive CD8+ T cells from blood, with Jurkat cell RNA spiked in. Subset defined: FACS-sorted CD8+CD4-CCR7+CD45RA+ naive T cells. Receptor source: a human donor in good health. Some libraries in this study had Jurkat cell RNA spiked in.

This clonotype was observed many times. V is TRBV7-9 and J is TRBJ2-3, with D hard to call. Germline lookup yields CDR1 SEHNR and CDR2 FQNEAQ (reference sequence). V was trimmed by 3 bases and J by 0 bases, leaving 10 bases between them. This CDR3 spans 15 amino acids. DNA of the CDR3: TGTGCCAGCAGCTTGGGATTTCATAGCACAGATACGCAGTATTTT. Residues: CASSLGFHSTDTQYF.

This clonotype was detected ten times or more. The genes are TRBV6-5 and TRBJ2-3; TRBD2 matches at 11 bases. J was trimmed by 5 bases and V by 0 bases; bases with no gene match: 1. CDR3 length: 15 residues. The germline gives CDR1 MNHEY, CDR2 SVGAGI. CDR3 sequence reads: CASSYSTSGGDTQYF. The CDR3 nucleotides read TGTGCCAGCAGTTACTCTACTAGCGGGGGAGATACGCAGTATTTT.

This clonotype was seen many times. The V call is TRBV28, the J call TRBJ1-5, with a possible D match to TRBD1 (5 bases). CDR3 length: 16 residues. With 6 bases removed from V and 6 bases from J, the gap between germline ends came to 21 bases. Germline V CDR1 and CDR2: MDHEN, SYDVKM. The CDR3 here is CASRMGLSAAIQPQHF. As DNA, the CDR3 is TGTGCCAGCAGAATGGGGCTTTCCGCCGCAATTCAGCCCCAGCATTTT.

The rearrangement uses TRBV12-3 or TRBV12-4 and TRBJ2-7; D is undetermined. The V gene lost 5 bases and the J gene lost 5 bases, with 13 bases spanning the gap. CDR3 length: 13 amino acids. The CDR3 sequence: CASSPRPGDEQYF. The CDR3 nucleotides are TGTGCCAGCAGTCCCCGGCCTGGGGACGAGCAGTACTTC.

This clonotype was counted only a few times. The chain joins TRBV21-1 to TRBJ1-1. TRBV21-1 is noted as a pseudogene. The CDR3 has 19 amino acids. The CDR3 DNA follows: TGTGCCAGCAGCAAAGCACGGGGCCTAGGCTCGATAATGAACACTGAAGCTTTCTTT. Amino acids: CASSKARGLGSIMNTEAFF.

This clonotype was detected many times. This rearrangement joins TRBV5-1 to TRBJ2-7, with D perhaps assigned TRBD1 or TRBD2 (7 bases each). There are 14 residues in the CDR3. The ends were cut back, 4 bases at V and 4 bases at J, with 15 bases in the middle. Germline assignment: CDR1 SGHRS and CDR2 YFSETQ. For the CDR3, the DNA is TGCGCCAGCAGCGCAGCAGGGGGGGGTTACGAGCAGTACTTC. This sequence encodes CASSAAGGGYEQYF.

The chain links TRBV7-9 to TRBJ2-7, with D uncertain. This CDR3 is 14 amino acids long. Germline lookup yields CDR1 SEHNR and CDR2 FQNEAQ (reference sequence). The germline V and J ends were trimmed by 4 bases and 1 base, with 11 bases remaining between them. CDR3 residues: CASSYSHTSYEQYF. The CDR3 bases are TGTGCCAGCAGCTATAGCCACACTTCCTACGAGCAGTACTTC.

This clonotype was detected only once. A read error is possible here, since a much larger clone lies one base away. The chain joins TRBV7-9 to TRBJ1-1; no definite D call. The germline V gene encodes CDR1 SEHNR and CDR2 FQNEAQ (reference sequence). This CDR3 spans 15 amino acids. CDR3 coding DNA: TGTGCCGGCAGCTTAGTTGTAGGGATCCACCCTGAAGCTTTCTTT. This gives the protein CAGSLVVGIHPEAFF.

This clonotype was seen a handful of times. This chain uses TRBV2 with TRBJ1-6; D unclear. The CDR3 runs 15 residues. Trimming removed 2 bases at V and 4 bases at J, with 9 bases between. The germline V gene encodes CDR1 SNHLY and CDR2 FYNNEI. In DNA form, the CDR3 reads TGTGCCAGCAGTGAACTCCCCATGTATAATTCACCCCTCCACTTT. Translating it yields CASSELPMYNSPLHF.

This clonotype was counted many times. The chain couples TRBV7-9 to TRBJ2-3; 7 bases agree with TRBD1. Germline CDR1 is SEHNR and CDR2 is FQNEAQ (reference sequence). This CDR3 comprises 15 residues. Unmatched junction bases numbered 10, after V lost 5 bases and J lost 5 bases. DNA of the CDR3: TGTGCCAGCAGCCTCAAACAGGGGATTCAAGATACGCAGTATTTT. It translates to CASSLKQGIQDTQYF.

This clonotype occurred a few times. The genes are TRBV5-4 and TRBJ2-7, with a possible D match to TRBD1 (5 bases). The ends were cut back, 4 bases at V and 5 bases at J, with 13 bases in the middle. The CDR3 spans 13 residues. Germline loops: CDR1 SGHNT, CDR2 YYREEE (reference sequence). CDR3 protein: CASSPSQGNEQYF. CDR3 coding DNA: TGTGCCAGCAGCCCATCCCAGGGAAACGAGCAGTACTTC.

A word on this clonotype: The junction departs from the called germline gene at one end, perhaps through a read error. DNA of the CDR3: TGTGCCAGCAGTCCTAGACAAGCAACTAATGAAAAACTACTTTTT. Protein product: CASSPRQATNEKLLF. The chain couples TRBV6-5 to TRBJ1-4; D is unclear. The CDR3 runs 15 residues. Germline V lookup: CDR1 MNHEY, CDR2 SVGAGI.

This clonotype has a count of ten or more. The CDR3 coding sequence is TGTGCCAGTAGTATCCAGACAGCCTACGAGCAGTACTTC. Its protein is CASSIQTAYEQYF. The genes are TRBV19 and TRBJ2-7; D is possibly TRBD1 (5 bases). This CDR3 spans 13 amino acids. Germline assignment: CDR1 LNHDA and CDR2 SQIVND (reference sequence). V shed 3 bases and J shed 2 bases, with 8 bases lying between them.

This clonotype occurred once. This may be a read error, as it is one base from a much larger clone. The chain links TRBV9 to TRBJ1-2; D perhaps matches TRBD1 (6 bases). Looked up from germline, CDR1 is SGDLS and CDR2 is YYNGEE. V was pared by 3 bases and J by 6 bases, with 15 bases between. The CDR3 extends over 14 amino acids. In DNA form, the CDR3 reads TGTGCCAGCAGCGGAGGCGGAGGGGACAATGGCTACACCTTC. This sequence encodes CASSGGGGDNGYTF.

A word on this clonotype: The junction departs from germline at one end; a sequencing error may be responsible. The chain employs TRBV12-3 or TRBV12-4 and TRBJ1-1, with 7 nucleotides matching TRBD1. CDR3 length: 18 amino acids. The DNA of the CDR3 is TGTGCCAGCAGTTTACCTTCTTTGAGAGGGGGCAGAGAAACTGAAGTTTTCTTT. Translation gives CASSLPSLRGGRETEVFF.

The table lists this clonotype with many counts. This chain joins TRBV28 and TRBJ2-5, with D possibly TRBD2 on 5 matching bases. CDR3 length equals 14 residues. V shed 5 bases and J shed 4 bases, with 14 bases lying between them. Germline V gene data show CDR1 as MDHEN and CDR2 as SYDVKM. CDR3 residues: CASSEDWTTETQYF. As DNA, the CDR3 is TGTGCCAGCAGTGAGGACTGGACGACAGAGACCCAGTACTTC.

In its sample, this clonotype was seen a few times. The CDR3 reads CASSVGRKNTGELFF. The DNA for the CDR3 is TGTGCCAGCAGTGTGGGGAGGAAGAACACCGGGGAGCTGTTTTTT. The chain uses TRBV2 and TRBJ2-2, with D maybe TRBD2 (6 bases). Trimming removed 4 bases from V and 1 base from J, with 10 bases in between. Per the germline V gene, CDR1 is SNHLY and CDR2 is FYNNEI. The CDR3 has 15 residues.

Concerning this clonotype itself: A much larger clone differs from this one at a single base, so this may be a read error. The CDR3, as DNA: TGTGCCGGCAGTCCCGGACAGAGGATAAACACAGATACGCAGTATTTT. Residues: CAGSPGQRINTDTQYF. The gene calls are TRBV12-3 or TRBV12-4 and TRBJ2-3; D is perhaps TRBD1 (6 bases). The CDR3 is made up of 16 amino acids.

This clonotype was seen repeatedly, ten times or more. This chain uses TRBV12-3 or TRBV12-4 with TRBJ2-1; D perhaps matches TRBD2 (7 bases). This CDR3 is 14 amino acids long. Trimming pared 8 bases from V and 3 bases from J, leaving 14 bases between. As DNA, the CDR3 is TGTGCCAGCGGGGGGGCGGGTTTCTACAATGAGCAGTTCTTC. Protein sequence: CASGGAGFYNEQFF.

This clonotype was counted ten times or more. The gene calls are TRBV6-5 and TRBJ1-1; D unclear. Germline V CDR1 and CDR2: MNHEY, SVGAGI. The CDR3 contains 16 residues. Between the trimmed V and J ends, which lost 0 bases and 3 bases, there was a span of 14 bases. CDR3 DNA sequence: TGTGCCAGCAGTTACTCGAGAGTCGGAACTTACACTGAAGCTTTCTTT. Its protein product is CASSYSRVGTYTEAFF.

CDR3 sequence reads: CASSLAYFTATNEKLFF. The CDR3 region has the DNA TGTGCCAGCAGCTTGGCCTACTTCACCGCAACTAATGAAAAACTGTTTTTT. V gene TRBV5-8 combines with J gene TRBJ1-4; D ambiguous. Germline CDR1 and CDR2: SGHTS and YDEGEE. CDR3 length: 17 residues. Trimming took 0 bases from V and 0 from J, leaving 12 bases between them.

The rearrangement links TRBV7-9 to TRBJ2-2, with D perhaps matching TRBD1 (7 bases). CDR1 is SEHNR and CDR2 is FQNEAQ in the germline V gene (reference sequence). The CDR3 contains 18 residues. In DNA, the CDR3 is TGTTACAGCCTCGCCCCAGGGCAGGGGGGACCTAACACCGGGGAGCTGTTTTTT. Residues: CYSLAPGQGGPNTGELFF.

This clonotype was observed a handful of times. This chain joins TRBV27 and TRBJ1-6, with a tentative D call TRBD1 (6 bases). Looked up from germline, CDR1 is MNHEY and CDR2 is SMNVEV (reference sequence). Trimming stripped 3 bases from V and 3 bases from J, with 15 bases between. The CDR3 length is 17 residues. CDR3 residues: CASSLGSSGDYNSPLHF. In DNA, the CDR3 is TGTGCCAGCAGTTTGGGGTCGTCAGGGGACTATAATTCACCCCTCCACTTT.

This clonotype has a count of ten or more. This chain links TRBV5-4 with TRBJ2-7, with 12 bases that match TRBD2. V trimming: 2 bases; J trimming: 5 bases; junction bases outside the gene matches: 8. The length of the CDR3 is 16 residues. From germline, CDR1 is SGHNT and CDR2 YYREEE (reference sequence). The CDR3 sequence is CASSFHWTSGVNEQYF. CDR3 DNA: TGTGCCAGCAGCTTCCACTGGACTAGCGGGGTAAACGAGCAGTACTTC.

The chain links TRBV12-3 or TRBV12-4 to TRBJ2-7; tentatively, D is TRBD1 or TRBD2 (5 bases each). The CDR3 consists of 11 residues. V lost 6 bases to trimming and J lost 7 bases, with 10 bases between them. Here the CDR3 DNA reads TGTGCCAGCAGCGCCGAGGGGGAGCAGTACTTC. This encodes CASSAEGEQYF.

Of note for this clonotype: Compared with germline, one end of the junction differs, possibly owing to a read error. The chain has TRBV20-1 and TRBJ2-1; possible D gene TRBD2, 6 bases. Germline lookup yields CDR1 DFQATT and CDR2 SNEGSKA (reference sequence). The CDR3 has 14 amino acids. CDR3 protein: CSAVLTGVYNEQIF. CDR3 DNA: TGCAGTGCTGTACTGACGGGGGTCTACAATGAGCAGATCTTC.

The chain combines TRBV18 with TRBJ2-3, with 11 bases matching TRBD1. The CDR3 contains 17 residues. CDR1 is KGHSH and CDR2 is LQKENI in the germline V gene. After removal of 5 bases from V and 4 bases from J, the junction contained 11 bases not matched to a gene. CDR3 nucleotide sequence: TGTGCCAGCTCAACTACCGGGACAGGGGGTCTCGCAGATACGCAGTATTTT. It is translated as CASSTTGTGGLADTQYF. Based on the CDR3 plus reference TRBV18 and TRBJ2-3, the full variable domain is NAGVMQNPRHLVRRRGQEARLRCSPMKGHSHVYWYRQLPEEGLKFMVYLQKENIIDESGMPKERFSAEFPKEGPSILRIQQVVRGDSAAYFCASSTTGTGGLADTQYFGPGTRLTVL.

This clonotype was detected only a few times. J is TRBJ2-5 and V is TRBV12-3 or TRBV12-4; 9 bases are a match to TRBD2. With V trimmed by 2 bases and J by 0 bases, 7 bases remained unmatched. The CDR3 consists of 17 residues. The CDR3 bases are TGTGCCAGCAGTTTATTGGCTAGCGGGGACAACCAAGAGACCCAGTACTTC. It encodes CASSLLASGDNQETQYF.